This T cell receptor (beta chain) was recorded in a study of OX40 agonist ivuxolimab in advanced cancers. Study information: Ivuxolimab, which is an agonistic anti-OX40 (CD134) antibody, was administered to the patients. Patients received intravenous ivuxolimab every 2 weeks at 0.01 to 10 mg/kg.

The germline V gene has CDR1 SGHVS and CDR2 FQNEAQ. The CDR3 has 12 residues. V gave up 7 bases and J gave up 6 bases, with 12 bases separating them. The method was immunoSEQ multiplex PCR; TCRdb's version includes in-frame clones alone and lacks a portion of them. The data show about 49,000 clones, 85% seen once. This receptor was taken from an adult with an advanced solid tumor such as melanoma, head and neck, liver or kidney cancer. Sequencing used CD4+ or CD8+ T cells sorted from blood, obtained in a trial of the OX40 agonist ivuxolimab. The chain joins TRBV7-8 to TRBJ1-1; D not resolved. Here the CDR3 DNA reads TGTGCCAGCATAAGCATTGGCCCTGAAGCTTTCTTT. Protein sequence: CASISIGPEAFF.